The subject of this entry is one TCR beta chain. The antigen is undetermined. Sequencing used immunoSEQ multiplex PCR; TCRdb keeps in-frame clones, though not all of them. This sample has more than 50,000 clones, with 88% found just once. These data belong to a study of PD-1 blockade in mismatch repair-deficient tumors. Across the study: Patients had over ten mismatch repair-deficient cancer types and were previously treated and progressing.

Findings of the study overall: Tumor-resident clones, often absent from pretreatment blood, expanded after pembrolizumab and then contracted.

Trimming removed 5 bases at V and 1 base at J, with 21 bases between. This CDR3 contains 17 residues. Per the germline V gene, CDR1 is SGHRS and CDR2 is YFSETQ. Every patient had mismatch repair deficiency by PCR or immunohistochemistry. The source of this sequence is an adult with mismatch repair-deficient cancer. This chain connects TRBV5-1 to TRBJ1-1; D is possibly TRBD1 (6 bases). Specimen: peripheral blood, collected 52 weeks after starting pembrolizumab. The CDR3 DNA reads TGCGCCAGCAGTCGGGGGCGGACACCCGCTGAGAACACTGAAGCTTTCTTT. The encoded protein is CASSRGRTPAENTEAFF.